Sequencing of this T cell receptor beta chain was carried out in a study of cytomegalovirus exposure and HLA in healthy donors. Study-level results: In a later analysis, the majority of CMV-associated beta chains seemingly showed HLA restriction. Donors were assumed by presence/absence analyses to have roughly uniform sequencing depth. In an earlier analysis, about 87% or about 30%: the productive usage of most TCR beta V segments.

Germline lookup yields CDR1 SGHDT and CDR2 YYEEEE. The V end was cut by 4 bases, the J end by 4 bases, with 17 bases between. This CDR3 is built from 16 residues. 13 Jbeta primers and 60 Vbeta primers were used for the PCR. Clones were read by immunoSEQ multiplex PCR, and TCRdb kept only the in-frame ones, dropping some. This table has some 180,000 clones, roughly 80% appearing once. Donors were ostensibly healthy at sampling, although undocumented immune exposures were probable. This clone was seen more than once but under ten times. The antigen is undetermined. V and J are TRBV5-6 and TRBJ1-4; tentatively, D is TRBD1 (5 bases). Sample: PBMCs. The receptor's source is a male donor in good health and CMV-seronegative. CDR3 sequence: CASSGIGEGLNEKLFF. Written as DNA, the CDR3 is TGTGCCAGCAGCGGAATTGGGGAGGGACTTAATGAAAAACTGTTTTTT.